This is a list of T cell receptor beta chains from one sample in a study of T-cell memory formation after mild COVID-19. TCRdb itself ran the 5' RACE reads through MiXCR, one entry per CDR3 protein. The profile shows fewer than 250,000 distinct CDR3 sequences, around 30% of them singletons. Sequenced material: PBMCs or a T cell subset sorted from them (not recorded which). These receptors were collected from an adult woman who had mild COVID-19 (a few samples of this study predate the infection). Cell type and time point are not known. CDR3s include the opening cysteine and the closing phenylalanine or tryptophan. A D gene is named only where the DNA matches it firmly. A row's size may be missing; if present it is once, few, many or a size class.

J: TRBJ2-7
V: TRBV5-6
D: NA
size: few
DNA: TGTGCCAGCAGCTTCGCAGGGAGAAGCGAGCAGTACTTC
CDR3: CASSFAGRSEQYF

J: TRBJ1-6
V: TRBV20-1
D: TRBD1
size: few
DNA: TGCAGTGCTAGAGTTGGGGCATCCACAGGGGACTATAATTCACCCCTCCACTTT
CDR3: CSARVGASTGDYNSPLHF

J: TRBJ2-5
V: TRBV28
D: NA
size: NA
DNA: TGTGCCAGCACCCGGGACTCACGCCAAGAGACCCAGTACTTC
CDR3: CASTRDSRQETQYF

J: TRBJ2-5
V: TRBV3-1
D: NA
size: few
DNA: TGTGCCAGCAGAAACTGGGAGACCCAGTACTTC
CDR3: CASRNWETQYF

J: TRBJ1-2
V: TRBV7-8
D: NA
size: once
DNA: TGTGCCAGCAGCTTAGGCAGGACGGGCTACACCTTC
CDR3: CASSLGRTGYTF

J: TRBJ2-7
V: TRBV7-2
D: NA
size: few
DNA: TGTGCCAGCAGCCCCCCGAAAGGCGACTACGAGCAGTACTTC
CDR3: CASSPPKGDYEQYF

J: TRBJ2-2
V: TRBV24-1
D: TRBD2
size: NA
DNA: TGTGCCACCAGGAAGCGGGAGAACACCGGGGAGCTGTTTTTT
CDR3: CATRKRENTGELFF

J: TRBJ2-7
V: TRBV11-1
D: TRBD1
size: few
DNA: TGTGCCAGCAGTAGACAGGGGATTTACGAGCAGTACTTC
CDR3: CASSRQGIYEQYF

J: TRBJ2-5
V: TRBV2
D: TRBD1
size: few
DNA: TGTGCCAGCCGAACCCAACAGGGGAATCAAGAGACCCAGTACTTC
CDR3: CASRTQQGNQETQYF

J: TRBJ2-1
V: TRBV3-1
D: TRBD2
size: few
DNA: TGTGCCAGCAGCCAAGACGCTCTAGCGGGGAACGACAATGAGCAGTTCTTC
CDR3: CASSQDALAGNDNEQFF

J: TRBJ1-3
V: TRBV6-1
D: NA
size: NA
DNA: TGTGCCAGCAGTGACGGACTCAAAGAGTTGCGTGGAAACACCATATATTTT
CDR3: CASSDGLKELRGNTIYF

J: TRBJ2-1
V: TRBV5-6
D: TRBD1
size: few
DNA: TGTGCCAGCAGCATCCGACAGGGTAATCCCTCTTGGTACAATGAGCAGTTCTTC
CDR3: CASSIRQGNPSWYNEQFF

J: TRBJ1-1
V: TRBV29-1
D: NA
size: NA
DNA: TGCAGCGCGGGGTGGGGAAAGACTGAAGCTTTCTTT
CDR3: CSAGWGKTEAFF

J: TRBJ2-6
V: TRBV4-2
D: NA
size: NA
DNA: TGTGCCAGCAGCCCCAGACAGCGAACCTCTGGGGCCAACGTCCTGACTTTC
CDR3: CASSPRQRTSGANVLTF

J: TRBJ2-5
V: TRBV28
D: NA
size: NA
DNA: TGTGCCAGCAACTTGGCGGGACGTCAAGAGACCCAGTACTTC
CDR3: CASNLAGRQETQYF

J: TRBJ1-5
V: TRBV4-1
D: NA
size: few
DNA: TGCGCCAGCAGCCAAGGGCCCGTGCAGCCCCAGCATTTT
CDR3: CASSQGPVQPQHF

J: TRBJ1-1
V: TRBV7-9
D: NA
size: NA
DNA: TGTGCCAGCGGCTCCGCAGCGAACACTGAAGCTTTCTTT
CDR3: CASGSAANTEAFF

J: TRBJ2-1
V: TRBV18
D: TRBD2
size: NA
DNA: TGTGCCAGCTCCCGACGACAAGCGGGAGTATCAATTGAGCAGTTCTTC
CDR3: CASSRRQAGVSIEQFF

J: TRBJ2-7
V: TRBV15
D: NA
size: few
DNA: TGTGCCACCAGCAGAGAGGGGGACGTATCCTACGAGCAGTACTTC
CDR3: CATSREGDVSYEQYF

J: TRBJ2-1
V: TRBV13
D: NA
size: NA
DNA: TGTGCCAGCCTCCACCGGCGGTCCCCGTACAATGAGCAGTTCTTC
CDR3: CASLHRRSPYNEQFF

J: TRBJ2-7
V: TRBV12-5
D: NA
size: NA
DNA: TGTGCTAGTGGTCCCGCGGACATCTCCTACGAGCAGTACTTC
CDR3: CASGPADISYEQYF

J: TRBJ2-7
V: TRBV6-5
D: NA
size: few
DNA: TGTGCCAGCAGTACGACAGCCTACGAGCAGTACTTC
CDR3: CASSTTAYEQYF

J: TRBJ2-1
V: TRBV24-1
D: TRBD2
size: NA
DNA: TGTGCCACCAGTGATAGGGCTAGCGGAGATAATGAGCAGTTCTTC
CDR3: CATSDRASGDNEQFF

J: TRBJ2-2
V: TRBV7-3
D: TRBD1
size: NA
DNA: TGTGCCAGCAGCTTAGGCGGACAGGGGAACACCGGGGAGCTGTTTTTT
CDR3: CASSLGGQGNTGELFF

J: TRBJ2-2
V: TRBV5-5
D: NA
size: NA
DNA: TGTGCCAGCAGCTTGGAAGCAGCCCATTACACCGGGGAGCTGTTTTTT
CDR3: CASSLEAAHYTGELFF

J: TRBJ2-6
V: TRBV21-1
D: NA
size: many
DNA: NA
CDR3: CASSNVGAGANVLTF

J: TRBJ2-3
V: TRBV6-5
D: NA
size: few
DNA: TGTGCCAGCAGTTACAGGAAGAGGACAGGCACAGATACGCAGTATTTT
CDR3: CASSYRKRTGTDTQYF

J: TRBJ2-5
V: TRBV5-1
D: NA
size: NA
DNA: TGCGCCAGCAGCCTAGGGGGAGTGGAGACCCAGTACTTC
CDR3: CASSLGGVETQYF

J: TRBJ1-2
V: TRBV28
D: NA
size: NA
DNA: TGTGCCAGCAGTTTAACCCTCTATGGCTACACCTTC
CDR3: CASSLTLYGYTF

J: TRBJ2-2
V: TRBV24-1
D: NA
size: NA
DNA: TGTGCCACCAGTGATGACAGCGACGGCGGGGAGCTGTTTTTT
CDR3: CATSDDSDGGELFF

J: TRBJ1-1
V: TRBV5-1
D: TRBD1
size: few
DNA: TGCGCCAGCAACCGGGACAGGGGGAGGACTGAAGCTTTCTTT
CDR3: CASNRDRGRTEAFF

J: TRBJ1-2
V: TRBV7-3
D: TRBD1
size: NA
DNA: TGTGCCAGCAGCTTAACGGTATCCGGGACAGGGGCGTATGGCTACACCTTC
CDR3: CASSLTVSGTGAYGYTF

J: TRBJ2-5
V: TRBV7-9
D: NA
size: few
DNA: TGTGCCAGCAGCTCATTCGGGGCAGGAGAGACCCAGTACTTC
CDR3: CASSSFGAGETQYF

J: TRBJ2-7
V: TRBV29-1
D: TRBD1
size: few
DNA: TGCAGCGTTCAGACAGGGTGGGGCGACTACGAGCAGTACTTC
CDR3: CSVQTGWGDYEQYF